A single sample is the source of the 28 T cell receptor beta chains below, sequenced in a study of blood T cell repertoires in COVID-19. The method was immunoSEQ multiplex PCR; TCRdb's version includes in-frame clones alone and lacks a portion of them. The table lists about 97,000 clones, 75% to 95% of them singletons. Sequencing was performed on peripheral blood. Receptor source: a man between 60 and 75 years old with acute or convalescent COVID-19.

This clone was counted only a few times. J is TRBJ1-2 and V is TRBV10-3; TRBD1 matches at 7 bases. Germline CDR1 ENHRY, CDR2 SYGVKD. J gave up 2 bases and V 8 bases, and 8 bases lay outside the gene matches. CDR3 length: 14 residues. Written as DNA, the CDR3 is TGTGCCATCCAAAACCCGACAGGGAACTATGGCTACACCTTC. Translation: CAIQNPTGNYGYTF.

The gene calls are TRBV5-1 and TRBJ2-1; 12 positions match TRBD2. CDR1 and CDR2 (germline): SGHRS, YFSETQ. CDR3 length: 14 amino acids. V was clipped by 4 bases and J by 7 bases; unmatched bases: 3. The CDR3 DNA follows: TGCGCCAGCAGCGCCGGACTAGCGGGGAATGAGCAGTTCTTC. Its translation: CASSAGLAGNEQFF.

The V and J genes are TRBV24-1 and TRBJ1-3; 8 bases align to TRBD1. This CDR3 spans 21 amino acids. The germline gives CDR1 KGHDR, CDR2 SFDVKD. The trim removed 1 base at V and 0 bases at J, leaving 16 bases unmatched. DNA for the CDR3: TGTGCCACCAGTGATTTTAACCGTGGGCAGGGGGCAGGTTCCTCTGGAAACACCATATATTTT. Its translation is CATSDFNRGQGAGSSGNTIYF.

The rearrangement joins TRBV19 to TRBJ1-1; the D is unclear. CDR1 LNHDA and CDR2 SQIVND come from the germline V gene (reference sequence). The CDR3 runs to 15 residues. V was pared by 5 bases and J by 4 bases, with 17 bases between. CDR3 sequence (DNA): TGTGCCAGTAGTTATTGGCCTCGGGGAGGCACTGAAGCTTTCTTT. This translates into CASSYWPRGGTEAFF. Drawing the rest from reference TRBV19 and TRBJ1-1, the complete variable domain is DGGITQSPKYLFRKEGQNVTLSCEQNLNHDAMYWYRQDPGQGLRLIYYSQIVNDFQKGDIAEGYSVSREKKESFPLTVTSAQKNPTAFYLCASSYWPRGGTEAFFGQGTRLTVV.

This sequence joins TRBV7-2 and TRBJ2-1, with D hard to call. V was pared by 1 base and J by 5 bases, with 6 bases between. Germline CDR1 and CDR2: SGHTA and FQGNSA. This CDR3 has 13 residues. The CDR3 coding sequence is TGTGCCAGCAGCTTAGGCCTAAACAATGAGCAGTTCTTC. Residues: CASSLGLNNEQFF.

The chain is built from TRBV6-5 and TRBJ1-3; D not certain. V lost 7 bases to trimming and J lost 2 bases, with 12 bases between them. CDR1 MNHEY and CDR2 SVGAGI come from the germline V gene. This CDR3 comprises 14 residues. CDR3 in DNA: TGTGCCAGCATCCTTGGAGCGGCTGGAAACACCATATATTTT. Translating gives CASILGAAGNTIYF.

V and J are TRBV18 and TRBJ2-2; TRBD1 matches 10 bases. CDR3 length equals 15 residues. J was trimmed by 2 bases and V by 3 bases; bases with no gene match: 0. CDR1 KGHSH and CDR2 LQKENI come from the germline V gene. CDR3 coding DNA: TGTGCCAGCTCACCGACAGGGGGCAACACCGGGGAGCTGTTTTTT. It codes for CASSPTGGNTGELFF.

This clone showed up just once. This rearrangement joins TRBV10-3 to TRBJ1-5, with 9 bases that match TRBD1. This CDR3 spans 14 amino acids. Germline V gene lookup returns CDR1 ENHRY and CDR2 SYGVKD. The J segment lost 4 bases and the V segment lost 5 bases, leaving 3 bases of the junction unmatched. The CDR3 loop is CAISRQGGNQPQHF. The DNA for the CDR3 is TGTGCCATCAGTAGACAGGGGGGAAATCAGCCCCAGCATTTT.

The chain carries TRBV29-1 and TRBJ2-7; tentative D call: TRBD1 (5 bases). The ends were cut back, 4 bases at V and 4 bases at J, with 11 bases in the middle. The CDR3 loop spans 12 amino acids. Germline CDR1 and CDR2: SQVTM and ANQGSEA. The CDR3 region is CSVAPGLYEQYF. CDR3 in DNA: TGCAGCGTTGCCCCAGGGTTGTACGAGCAGTACTTC.

The chain uses TRBV5-6 and TRBJ1-1; D may be TRBD1 (5 bases). Germline CDR1 is SGHDT and CDR2 is YYEEEE. Trimming took off 5 bases at V and 4 bases at J, with 15 bases between the two ends. The CDR3 has 14 residues. DNA for the CDR3: TGTGCCAGCAGGCTCAGGCAGGGATTCACTGAAGCTTTCTTT. Residues: CASRLRQGFTEAFF.

This clone occurred once. The V and J genes are TRBV4-1 and TRBJ2-2; tentative D call: TRBD1 (6 bases). CDR3 length: 15 amino acids. Trimming took off 3 bases at V and 5 bases at J, with 13 bases between the two ends. Germline values: CDR1 MGHRA, CDR2 YSYEKL. CDR3 loop: CASSQYTQGTGELFF. CDR3 nucleotide sequence: TGCGCCAGCAGCCAGTACACCCAGGGGACCGGGGAGCTGTTTTTT.

The rearrangement uses TRBV6-5 and TRBJ1-2; D gene uncertain. Germline CDR1 and CDR2: MNHEY and SVGAGI. This CDR3 region has 13 residues. The germline V and J ends were trimmed by 5 bases and 4 bases, with 11 bases remaining between them. CDR3 residues: CASSLGFPYGYTF. In DNA form, the CDR3 reads TGTGCCAGCAGTCTAGGATTCCCCTATGGCTACACCTTC.

This chain links TRBV10-2 with TRBJ1-1; possibly TRBD1 for D (6 bases). Germline CDR1 WSHSY, CDR2 SAAADI. Trimming left V 6 bases short and J 0 bases short, with 20 bases between. CDR3 length: 17 residues. The CDR3 is CASRNQGKAAVNTEAFF. The DNA for the CDR3 is TGCGCCAGCAGGAACCAGGGGAAAGCAGCCGTGAACACTGAAGCTTTCTTT.

This clone turned up a few times. J is TRBJ2-7 and V is TRBV7-2; the match to TRBD2 covers 10 bases. The CDR3 spans 13 residues. V shed 5 bases, J shed 4 bases, and the junction held 2 bases outside the gene matches. Germline CDR1 reads SGHTA; CDR2 reads FQGNSA. Here the CDR3 reads CASSSGGVYEQYF. The CDR3 DNA is TGTGCCAGCAGCAGCGGGGGGGTGTACGAGCAGTACTTC.

The V gene is TRBV5-1, the J gene TRBJ1-4; no clear D gene. The V and J ends lost 3 bases and 3 bases respectively, with 12 bases between them. The CDR3 is 15 amino acids. Germline lookup yields CDR1 SGHRS and CDR2 YFSETQ. CDR3 region: CASSSGGTANEKLFF. DNA for the CDR3: TGCGCCAGCAGCTCGGGAGGTACAGCTAATGAAAAACTGTTTTTT.

This chain uses TRBV11-2 with TRBJ2-7; possible D gene TRBD1, 7 bases. This CDR3 region has 15 residues. V lost 4 bases to trimming and J lost 0 bases, with 13 bases between them. Germline CDR1 reads SGHAT; CDR2 reads FQNNGV. CDR3 amino acids: CASSSRGDSSYEQYV. The CDR3 DNA reads TGTGCCAGCAGCTCCCGCGGGGACAGCTCCTACGAGCAGTACGTC.

This sequence joins TRBV6-4 and TRBJ2-3, with D maybe TRBD1 (6 bases). Trimming took 0 bases from V and 2 from J, leaving 9 bases between them. This CDR3 comprises 15 residues. Germline V CDR1 and CDR2: MRHNA, SNTAGT. The CDR3 DNA sequence: TGTGCCAGCAGTGACTCGGGGGCCGACACAGATACGCAGTATTTT. Translating it yields CASSDSGADTDTQYF.

The CDR3 bases are TGTGCCAGCAGCTTAGATCGGACAAGCGGGAATCAGCCCCAGCATTTT. This codes for CASSLDRTSGNQPQHF. The rearrangement joins TRBV11-2 to TRBJ1-5; D perhaps matches TRBD1 (5 bases). The V end was cut by 0 bases, the J end by 4 bases, with 13 bases between. This CDR3 is built from 16 residues. Per germline, CDR1 SGHAT and CDR2 FQNNGV.

This chain joins TRBV6-5 and TRBJ1-2; D possibly corresponds to TRBD1 (5 bases). Per germline, CDR1 MNHEY and CDR2 SVGAGI. V lost 4 bases and J 2 bases, leaving 11 bases between the germline ends. This CDR3 comprises 14 residues. CDR3 region: CASSLQPGNYGYTF. In DNA form, the CDR3 reads TGTGCCAGCAGTTTACAGCCAGGGAACTATGGCTACACCTTC.

The rearrangement joins TRBV30 to TRBJ2-7; the match to TRBD2 covers 9 bases. The CDR3 is 16 residues long. J lost 1 base, V lost 3 bases, and 10 bases had no gene match. The germline V gene encodes CDR1 GTSNPN and CDR2 SVGIG (reference sequence). The CDR3 spells CAWSQSGGFTSYEQYV. The CDR3 DNA sequence: TGTGCCTGGAGCCAAAGCGGGGGGTTTACGTCCTACGAGCAGTACGTC.

The J gene is TRBJ1-2, the V gene TRBV6-2 or TRBV6-3; the match to TRBD1 covers 10 bases. V shed 6 bases and J 7 bases; nucleotides not matched to a gene: 8. Germline CDR1 and CDR2: MNHEY and SVGEGT. The CDR3 covers 14 residues. The chain's CDR3 is CASSTTGGSFGYTF. CDR3 DNA: TGTGCCAGCAGCACGACAGGGGGCTCTTTTGGCTACACCTTC.

In DNA form, the CDR3 reads TGTGCCAGCAGTTCAGTAACAGAGAACACTGAAGCTTTCTTT. Amino acids: CASSSVTENTEAFF. The rearrangement joins TRBV6-5 to TRBJ1-1; the D is unclear. With 4 bases removed from V and 1 base from J, the gap between germline ends came to 10 bases. There are 14 residues in the CDR3. Germline CDR1 MNHEY, CDR2 SVGAGI.

V usage is TRBV28 and J usage is TRBJ2-2; TRBD1 matches at 10 bases. This CDR3 has 15 residues. The junction had 7 bases not matched to a gene; V was cut back by 7 bases and J by 5 bases. Germline V gives CDR1 MDHEN, CDR2 SYDVKM. DNA for the CDR3: TGTGCCAGCATGTGGGGACAGGGGCGAACCGGGGAGCTGTTTTTT. This codes for CASMWGQGRTGELFF.

This clone was seen a single time. The rearrangement links TRBV19 to TRBJ1-1, with D unresolved. CDR1 and CDR2 from the germline V gene are LNHDA and SQIVND (reference sequence). Trimming removed 7 bases at V and 2 bases at J, with 20 bases between. The CDR3 is 16 residues long. CDR3 residues: CASIPPPGRINTEAFF. In DNA, the CDR3 is TGTGCCAGTATACCCCCGCCGGGGAGGATTAACACTGAAGCTTTCTTT.

The chain joins TRBV27 to TRBJ1-2; D is possibly TRBD1 (6 bases). Germline CDR1 reads MNHEY; CDR2 reads SMNVEV (reference sequence). Deletions cut 8 bases from V and 2 bases from J, with 15 bases between. CDR3 length equals 14 residues. The CDR3 here is CASPGRGENYGYTF. The CDR3 bases are TGTGCCAGCCCGGGCAGGGGCGAAAACTATGGCTACACCTTC.

This chain connects TRBV5-1 to TRBJ1-1; D call uncertain. V lost 0 bases to trimming and J lost 11 bases, with 14 bases between them. The CDR3 has 13 amino acids. The germline V gene has CDR1 SGHRS and CDR2 YFSETQ. The CDR3: CASSLESGDQAFF. DNA for the CDR3: TGCGCCAGCAGCTTGGAGTCGGGAGACCAGGCTTTCTTT.

The V gene is TRBV5-4, the J gene TRBJ1-5, with 7 bases lining up with TRBD1. The J segment lost 7 bases and the V segment lost 2 bases, leaving 6 bases of the junction unmatched. CDR1 is SGHNT, CDR2 YYREEE, per germline (reference sequence). The CDR3 is 14 residues long. The CDR3 region is CASSLQGSGQPQHF. CDR3 coding DNA: TGTGCCAGCAGCTTACAGGGGTCAGGGCAGCCCCAGCATTTT.

This clone has more than one count but fewer than ten. The chain couples TRBV6-5 to TRBJ1-6; D is uncertain. The CDR3 consists of 14 residues. Trimming removed 5 bases from V and 7 bases from J, with 12 bases in between. Germline CDR1 MNHEY, CDR2 SVGAGI. CDR3 protein: CASSNRGSNSPLHF. The CDR3 DNA is TGTGCCAGCAGTAACCGGGGTTCAAATTCACCCCTCCACTTT.